This T cell receptor (beta chain) was sequenced in a study of Ad26.COV2.S vaccination and SARS-CoV-2 variants. Background on the study: In the study, Ad26.COV2.S was injected intramuscularly once, or twice 56 days apart.

Regarding this clone: Its specificity is not known.

Study observations and caveats: Using TCR breadth and depth analyses may have led to underestimated total T cell responses. People given the vaccine had a wider spike-specific TCR breadth than placebo recipients did. The authors reported substantial breadth in spike-specific CD8+ and CD4+ T cell responses after vaccination.

The CDR3 length is 15 residues. Produced via immunoSEQ multiplex PCR; TCRdb's table is partial and in-frame only. Of roughly 390,000 clones in the sample, 70% to 90% are singletons; the top ten hold approximately 3.7%. Treatment: some 20 received Ad26.COV2.S at low or high dose, single or two shots; about 5 received placebo; per-sample allocation not given. Sampling took place 63 days after the first vaccine or placebo injection. This TCR was recovered from a person between 18 and 60 years old who received the Ad26.COV2.S COVID-19 vaccine or a placebo. This sample comprised peripheral blood, obtained in a trial of Ad26.COV2.S vaccine versus placebo. V and J are TRBV21-1 and TRBJ1-4. TRBV21-1 is tagged as a pseudogene. This CDR3 is CASSSLGGEGEKLFF. The CDR3 nucleotides are TGTGCCAGCAGCAGCTTAGGAGGGGAGGGGGAAAAACTGTTTTTT.